This T cell receptor (beta chain) was profiled in a study of glioma-infiltrating T cells after dendritic cell vaccination (dated by TCRdb to 2016 to 2018). Study-wide context: Of the approximately 15 glioblastoma patients in the cohort, all drawn from Phase I and II dendritic cell vaccination trials, 9 were newly diagnosed and 6 had recurrent disease. To make the vaccine, monocyte-derived dendritic cells were cultured for under eight days with IL-4 and GM-CSF and then pulsed overnight with autologous tumor lysate. Each patient was given three intradermal dendritic cell vaccine injections, spaced two weeks apart, in the arm below the axilla. In glioblastoma patients vaccinated with dendritic cells, deep sequencing of TCR beta CDR3 regions served to measure tumor-infiltrating lymphocyte content and to compare repertoires between tumor and blood. Between the early 2000s and the early 2010s, the patients were given dendritic cell vaccination pulsed with autologous tumor lysate. TCR sequencing metrics, including TIL content and tumor-blood repertoire overlap, were correlated with survival after dendritic cell vaccination. The paper's findings and limits, for the study overall: Higher estimated pretreatment TIL content predicted longer time to progression and overall survival after dendritic cell vaccination. The response model built on TCR overlap across three groups was characterized as speculative, with prospective validation still needed. The cohort was small and heterogeneous, with few patients having full blood and tumor sets and even fewer initial-recurrent tumor pairs. No direct relationship between TCR clonality and survival was found, suggesting that a diverse polyclonal response may matter.

In the case of this clone: No cognate antigen has been identified for it. Base-call qualities are not available, and no considerably larger clone is one nucleotide away.

Using the immunoSEQ assay, TCRB CDR3 regions were amplified from roughly 2.1 micrograms of genomic DNA, or from all available DNA when less than that was on hand. The multiplex PCR relied on 60 forward primers for TCR V beta segments and 13 reverse primers for J beta segments. To estimate the number of reads per starting template, synthetic control templates were added to each sample at limiting dilution. Sequencing produced 87 bp reads on the Illumina HiSeq System. Per the source publication's procedure: To remove PCR and sequencing errors, closely related sequences were merged with a nearest neighbor algorithm. TCR overlap was defined as the percentage of unique tumor TCR beta sequences that were also present in the same patient's peripheral blood. TCRdb retrieved this table from immuneACCESS and kept in-frame rearrangements only. Not all clones are present; in checked studies, unresolved V genes account for under half, and no reason is known for the remainder. Clone size and V and J calls were adopted from that table, with D and trimming inferred from the DNA. The sample profile shows over 80,000 clones; more than 80% of them were found once. Over 2% of the sample comes from the top ten.

V is reduced by 3 bases and J by 6 bases, leaving a spacing of 26 bases between them. Sequences LNHDA (CDR1) and SQIVND (CDR2) are obtained from the germline V gene (reference sequence). The CDR3 measures 18 amino acids from cysteine to phenylalanine. The kept DNA is CDR3 alone, 54 bases in frame from the first base. The meaning of the sample's time point label: after dendritic cell vaccination, including at tumor progression/relapse. Patients were selected for having adequate residual fresh-frozen tumor tissue and more than two years of available survival data. Although molecular status otherwise differed among the glioblastoma patients, no patient had an isocitrate dehydrogenase mutation. PBMC were collected before vaccination, two weeks after the third vaccination, and at tumor progression if progression occurred. Genomic DNA was extracted with the Qiagen DNeasy Blood extraction Kit.

The material was blood, obtained after dendritic cell vaccination. The chain is made from TRBV19 and TRBJ1-2; no D gene call is confident. The receptor was isolated from a human donor with glioblastoma. The CDR3 has the sequence CASSISSGLLLIGDGYTF. The DNA is TGTGCCAGTAGTATTAGCAGCGGACTACTCCTGATAGGTGATGGCTACACCTTC.